This TCR beta chain originates from a study of regulatory T cells in long-lasting Graves disease (dated by TCRdb to about 2021). A note on the overall study: Patients with newly diagnosed Graves' disease had been on antithyroid drugs for under 3 months. TCR sequencing covered approximately 13 persistent and some 20 newly diagnosed Graves' disease patients, around 33 samples in total. The study was conducted in China and was registered as a clinical trial. Peripheral blood TCR sequencing and RNA sequencing compared persistent Graves' disease patients with newly diagnosed Graves' disease patients.

Reading the label with the study, this specimen's time point is: newly diagnosed GD, antithyroid drugs for less than 3 months. For both TCR sequencing and RNA sequencing, RNA was extracted from PBMCs using TRIzol. The diagnosis of Graves' disease followed American Thyroid Association guidelines. Patients were recruited from an endocrinology department in Xi'an, China. Each patient gave 8.5 to 9.5 milliliters of peripheral blood, collected in an EDTA anticoagulant tube. Ficoll Paque Plus density gradient separation was used to isolate PBMCs, and no additional T cell sorting was done. An Agilent 2100 Bioanalyzer and agarose gel were used to check RNA quality, and a NanoDrop 2000 was used to measure RNA concentration. The library was produced with multiplex PCR. Instrument on record: Illumina HiSeq 4000. To build TCR beta libraries, CDR3 regions were amplified by Arm-PCR using iRepertoire HTBI primers. Before sequencing, the PCR products underwent gel purification. As for the original processing: A total of fewer than 65 TRBV and some 13 TRBJ segments were identified across samples and were used for gene usage analysis of CDR3 amino acid clonotypes. COPE and FqMerger were used to merge filtered high-quality paired reads into contigs. BLAST was used to align contigs to the IMGT TRBV, TRBD and TRBJ reference genes, and CDR3 was defined following IMGT. Clonotypes above 0.1% frequency were classified as highly expanded clones. Shannon entropy was used to measure repertoire diversity, and the Gini coefficient was used to measure V-J evenness. A clonotype was considered public if more than one individual shared it. TCRdb redid the processing of the public reads, applying fastp at Q25 and MiXCR, and retained in-frame beta chains. Merged by CDR3 protein, the rows form single entries marked with the most common genes and DNA. The V and J calls here are based on TCRdb, not the publication. Recorded for this sample are about 530,000 distinct CDR3 sequences; about 15% of them occurred a single time. 25% of the sample is in the top ten clones.

The study at large found these results: The study examined only peripheral blood because the primary lesion, thyroid tissue, could not be accessed. Compared with newly diagnosed patients, patients with persistent Graves' disease had lower TCR Shannon entropy and fewer highly expanded clones, which suggests clonal expansion. The authors acknowledged the small sample size as a limitation that may reduce accuracy. TRBV28, TRBJ1-2 and TRBJ2-5 were preferentially used in persistent disease, while TRBV20-1 and TRBJ2-1 were favored in newly diagnosed disease. More public clonotypes were shared among persistent patients (around 3,000) than among newly diagnosed patients (just under 1,000). Sequencing and analysis were restricted to the TCR beta chain.

In this sample, this clonotype turned up a few times. Its recognized antigen is unknown. No qualities accompany the bases; no much larger clone lies one base away. CDR1 and CDR2 are read off the germline V gene (reference sequence) as SEHNR and FQNEAQ. Germline trimming amounts to 3 bases on V and 7 bases on J, with 5 as the count of junction bases outside the gene matches. The CDR3 holds 14 amino acids from the cysteine to the phenylalanine. The CDR3 DNA has 42 bases and is translated from base 1. Separately, the same data were catalogued under a study of T cells in Graves' hyperthyroidism and ophthalmopathy. Reported in the second study: A patient counted as having stable Graves' hyperthyroidism if no progression to ophthalmopathy occurred over 18 months of follow-up. Hyperthyroidism patients were newly diagnosed, had a disease duration of under 2 months, and were aged 18 to 65 years. Any patient with an uncontrolled infection, another autoimmune disease, pregnancy or lactation was excluded. Diagnoses were established on the basis of clinical symptoms, serum thyroxine and TRAb, thyroid ultrasound, and orbital computed tomography. The TCR CDR3 was subjected to a first round of RT-PCR using the HTBI primer set and the Qiagen OneStep RT-PCR kit. Most expanded thyroid clonotypes (frequency above 0.001) were also detected in blood, a finding suggesting that blood repertoires may reflect thyroid immune responses. A 13 V-J signature model separated ophthalmopathy from stable hyperthyroidism, with 87.88% sensitivity and about 81% specificity in cross-validation and 80%/75% in testing. During validation, the model predicted progression to ophthalmopathy a median of about 5.9 months ahead of onset, with almost 71% sensitivity and around 72% specificity. A discovery cohort of roughly 96 patients, 43 with Graves' ophthalmopathy and over 55 with stable Graves' hyperthyroidism, was used to find distinguishing TCR V-J signatures. Prospective prediction of ophthalmopathy was tested in an independent validation cohort consisting of roughly 19 hyperthyroidism patients and more than 15 patients who later progressed to ophthalmopathy. For training and testing, the 100 or so patients in the discovery cohort were randomly divided in a 7:3 ratio. The study also compared thyroid tissue and blood T-cell repertoires from over 5 Graves' hyperthyroidism patients. Following sampling, methimazole starting at 30 mg daily was given to hyperthyroidism patients, and high-dose intravenous methylprednisolone was given to ophthalmopathy patients. A second multiplex PCR round built the libraries, followed by size selection and purification. Paired-end sequencing of the libraries was performed with 100 bp reads on an Illumina HiSeq2000. SOAPnuke was used to process the raw data, throwing out any read that contained adapters or uncalled bases, had a mean Phred below 15, or lacked an exact constant-primer or identifier match. High-quality paired reads were merged using COPE v1.2.5, and each unique nucleotide sequence was defined as a clonotype. MiTCR v1.1 was used to align clonotypes to the IMGT TRBV, TRBD and TRBJ reference segments. Analysis was restricted to V-J combinations with a frequency above 0.0001, which covered approximately 99% of repertoires. The TCS score was defined as F50 (clonal expansion) divided by E x V (chaos), with BLOSUM62-based TCRdist calculated between CDR3 peptides within each V-J. Welch's t-statistics and random forest reduced 514 V-J features to 10 to 15, which were used in a naive Bayes classifier (R e1071). No statistical method was used to set the sample size in advance, and investigators knew the group allocation. The paper describes TCR Vbeta CDR3 sequencing of 135 peripheral blood samples, made up of about 40 ophthalmopathy patients, some 76 hyperthyroidism patients and 17 progressor patients.

This receptor was identified in a middle-aged woman with Graves disease. Donor details come from another sample of the same person, matched by shared clones. The sequences come from peripheral blood mononuclear cells (PBMCs), collected at new diagnosis, from a patient treated with antithyroid drugs. Recombination joined TRBV7-9 with TRBJ2-7, and TRBD1 aligns with 11 junction nucleotides. The sequenced DNA: TGTGCCAGCAGCTTTGGGACAGGGGGTGGGGAGCAGTACTTC. Protein translation: CASSFGTGGGEQYF.